A selection of T cell receptor beta chains follows, all from one sample in a study of cytomegalovirus exposure and HLA in healthy donors. Data came from immunoSEQ multiplex PCR; TCRdb stores just in-frame clones and leaves some out. The data contain under 150,000 clones, 80% of them seen just once; the ten biggest clones take up 6.8%. Sequenced input: PBMCs. These receptors all come from a man aged 35 to 55 in good health and CMV-seropositive. Each CDR3 is given with its conserved first and last residue. Fields, in order: J gene, V gene, CDR3 protein.

TRBJ1-5	TRBV6-1	CATLGQSFNQPQHF
TRBJ2-5	TRBV6-1	CASSNQDSRQETQYF
TRBJ2-2	TRBV7-3	CASSLRGDTGELFF
TRBJ2-7	TRBV4-2	CASSQDLGTSYEQYF
TRBJ1-2	TRBV5-1	CASSLVLTGESRGYTF
TRBJ1-4	TRBV5-1	CASSLGAADRHEKLFF
TRBJ1-6	TRBV21-1	CASSKRQGSGSPLHF
TRBJ2-5	TRBV7-2	CASSLQSQTFQETQYF
TRBJ1-1	TRBV19	CASSIDLETANTEAFF
TRBJ1-1	TRBV18	CASSPQRGKGAEAFF
TRBJ2-7	TRBV27	CASSLFPGTVRHEQYF
TRBJ2-2	TRBV6-1	CASSASTLNTGELFF
TRBJ2-1	TRBV30	CACTSGRALTSYNEQFF
TRBJ2-7	TRBV30	CAWSPGVEQYF
TRBJ2-3	TRBV10-3	CAINKGEHSTDTQYF
TRBJ1-5	TRBV28	CASQPGGQPQHF
TRBJ2-3	TRBV5-1	CASSFSGPSDTQYF
TRBJ2-7	TRBV7-6	CASSHRQGTKYAYEQYF
TRBJ1-1	TRBV29-1	CSVEEGGTEAFF
TRBJ2-1	TRBV5-1	CASSSGTSGRINNEQFF
TRBJ2-7	TRBV7-9	CASSLPGQSYEQYF
TRBJ1-1	TRBV6-5	CASSPDRVMNTEAFF
TRBJ2-3	TRBV6-5	CASSYVAGAVADTQYF
TRBJ2-7	TRBV27	CASSLSLKYEQYF
TRBJ2-7	TRBV25-1	CASSELSTGDEQYF
TRBJ1-5	TRBV7-4	CASSTRDTEGYSNQPQHF
TRBJ2-5	TRBV6-5	CASSYSTAGVQLGQYF